One and the same sample provided the 25 T cell receptor beta chains below, sequenced in a study of T cells in Graves' hyperthyroidism and ophthalmopathy. The CDR3 regions of TCR beta were amplified from RNA transcripts. HTBI primers were the set used in a first-round RT-PCR of the TCR CDR3. TCRdb fed the multiplex PCR reads into MiXCR, producing one record per CDR3 protein. This sample carries 600,000 to 650,000 distinct CDR3 sequences, less than 25% of them seen once, and the ten largest clones take under 35%. The specimen was blood. These receptors were collected from a man between 25 and 39 years old with Graves' ophthalmopathy.

The chain has TRBV4-3 and TRBJ1-1; 7 bases fit TRBD1. This CDR3 spans 14 amino acids. Per germline, CDR1 LGHNA and CDR2 YSLEER. The ends lost 2 bases at V and 4 bases at J; junction bases unmatched: 4. The CDR3 nucleotides read TGCGCCAGCAGCCAACCGGGACAGCCCACTGAAGCTTTCTTT. Translation gives CASSQPGQPTEAFF.

This clonotype was recorded many times. V usage is TRBV11-2 and J usage is TRBJ2-7, with TRBD2 matching 11 bases. Trimming cost V 7 bases and J 3 bases; bases outside gene matches: 8. From germline, CDR1 is SGHAT and CDR2 FQNNGV. This CDR3 region has 15 residues. In nucleotides, the CDR3 is TGTGCCAGCACCCTTCGACTAGCGGGATACTACGAGCAGTACTTC. Translation: CASTLRLAGYYEQYF.

This clonotype was seen a few times. The chain is built from TRBV28 and TRBJ1-2, with D maybe TRBD1 (5 bases). V was trimmed by 2 bases and J by 3 bases, leaving 13 bases between them. The CDR3 loop spans 15 amino acids. In germline, CDR1 is MDHEN, CDR2 SYDVKM. CDR3: CASSLPGGVDYGYTF. As DNA, the CDR3 is TGTGCCAGCAGTTTACCGGGAGGGGTGGACTATGGCTACACCTTC.

Ten or more counts support this clonotype. The chain is built from TRBV11-2 and TRBJ2-7; D gene unclear. V dropped 4 bases and J dropped 4 bases, with 14 bases sitting between them. Per germline, CDR1 SGHAT and CDR2 FQNNGV. The CDR3 runs 14 residues. CDR3 loop: CASSSVGGSYEQYF. CDR3 bases: TGTGCCAGCAGCTCAGTGGGTGGATCATACGAGCAGTACTTC.

The chain joins TRBV28 to TRBJ2-3; D uncertain. This CDR3 is 12 amino acids long. Germline values: CDR1 MDHEN, CDR2 SYDVKM. Trimming removed 6 bases at V and 2 bases at J, with 6 bases between. DNA of the CDR3: TGTGCCAGCAGACACATCACAGATACGCAGTATTTT. Encoded protein: CASRHITDTQYF.

This clonotype was seen a few times. The chain has TRBV30 and TRBJ1-2, with 9 bases lining up with TRBD1. The CDR3 loop spans 15 amino acids. Germline CDR1 is GTSNPN and CDR2 is SVGIG (reference sequence). With 1 base clipped from V and 8 bases from J, the junction kept 11 bases outside the gene matches. The CDR3 is CAWSARDRVLGGYTF. DNA for the CDR3: TGTGCCTGGAGTGCCCGGGACAGGGTTCTTGGAGGCTACACCTTC.

This chain uses TRBV4-3 with TRBJ1-1; no reliable D call. This CDR3 is built from 14 residues. Germline CDR1 LGHNA, CDR2 YSLEER. Trimming stripped 0 bases from V and 4 bases from J, with 9 bases between. The CDR3 region is CASSQDLVSTEAFF. The CDR3, as DNA: TGCGCCAGCAGCCAAGATCTGGTCAGCACTGAAGCTTTCTTT.

The rearrangement joins TRBV4-1 to TRBJ2-7; TRBD2 aligns across 9 bases. CDR1 and CDR2 from the germline V gene are MGHRA and YSYEKL. V gave up 1 base and J gave up 5 bases; unmatched junction bases: 9. This CDR3 region has 16 residues. In DNA, the CDR3 is TGCGCCAGCAGCCAAGGACTCGCGGGAGGGCCGGACGAGCAGTACTTC. It translates to CASSQGLAGGPDEQYF.

V usage is TRBV12-3 or TRBV12-4 and J usage is TRBJ1-4; D gene unclear. There are 13 residues in the CDR3. Trimming removed 10 bases from V and 3 bases from J, with 12 bases in between. The DNA of the CDR3 is TGTGCCATCGGGGATACCGCTAATGAAAAACTGTTTTTT. Its protein is CAIGDTANEKLFF.

At least ten counts were recorded for this clonotype. The CDR3 loop is CSARTGGSYNEQFF. CDR3 coding DNA: TGCAGTGCTCGGACAGGGGGCTCCTACAATGAGCAGTTCTTC. The chain joins TRBV20-1 to TRBJ2-1, with 10 bases lining up with TRBD1. CDR3 size: 14 residues. J was trimmed by 0 bases and V by 5 bases; bases with no gene match: 1. Germline V CDR1 and CDR2: DFQATT, SNEGSKA (reference sequence).

This clonotype was observed a few times. The V gene is TRBV19, the J gene TRBJ2-1, with TRBD2 identical over 16 bases. Germline V gene sequence: CDR1 LNHDA, CDR2 SQIVND (reference sequence). The CDR3 sequence is 16 residues long. J was trimmed by 7 bases and V by 7 bases; bases with no gene match: 7. Here the CDR3 DNA reads TGTGCCAGTACCCCGGGGACTAGCGGGAGGGCGAATGAGCAGTTCTTC. Translating it yields CASTPGTSGRANEQFF.

V usage is TRBV6-2 or TRBV6-3 and J usage is TRBJ2-7, with 10 bases that match TRBD1. Germline trimming cut 7 bases from V and 3 bases from J; bases unmatched to any gene: 9. This CDR3 is built from 15 residues. Germline loops: CDR1 MNHEY, CDR2 SVGEGT. CDR3: CASKGLGQGFYEQYF. The CDR3 coding sequence is TGTGCCAGCAAAGGGTTGGGACAGGGGTTCTACGAGCAGTACTTC.

V usage is TRBV7-3 and J usage is TRBJ2-1; D is possibly TRBD2 (6 bases). Trimming pared 3 bases from V and 2 bases from J, leaving 8 bases between. CDR3 length equals 14 residues. Germline-derived CDR1 and CDR2 are SGHTA and FQGTGA. CDR3: CASSFSGAYNEQFF. DNA for the CDR3: TGTGCCAGCAGCTTTAGCGGAGCCTACAATGAGCAGTTCTTC.

The chain recombines TRBV20-1 with TRBJ2-3, with TRBD2 identical over 7 bases. After removal of 0 bases from V and 4 bases from J, the junction contained 4 bases not matched to a gene. Germline loops: CDR1 DFQATT, CDR2 SNEGSKA (reference sequence). There are 14 residues in the CDR3. CDR3 protein: CSARDWREPDTQYF. The DNA of the CDR3 is TGCAGTGCTAGAGATTGGCGGGAGCCAGATACGCAGTATTTT.

CDR3: CASSFDLGYVEAFF. As DNA, the CDR3 is TGTGCCAGCAGCTTTGACCTGGGTTACGTTGAAGCTTTCTTT. The chain has TRBV5-5 and TRBJ1-1; no definite D call. The length of the CDR3 is 14 residues. The germline V gene has CDR1 SGHKS and CDR2 YYEKEE (reference sequence). With 2 bases removed from V and 7 bases from J, the gap between germline ends came to 15 bases.

This clonotype came up many times. The gene calls are TRBV28 and TRBJ2-7; maybe TRBD2 (6 bases). CDR1 MDHEN and CDR2 SYDVKM come from the germline V gene. Trimming removed 4 bases at V and 0 bases at J, with 16 bases between. This CDR3 is built from 16 residues. The CDR3 sequence: CASSSPSAGYSYEQYF. The DNA of the CDR3 is TGTGCCAGCAGTTCTCCCTCCGCGGGGTACTCCTACGAGCAGTACTTC. The whole variable domain, filled in from reference TRBV28 and TRBJ2-7, reads DVKVTQSSRYLVKRTGEKVFLECVQDMDHENMFWYRQDPGLGLRLIYFSYDVKMKEKGDIPEGYSVSREKKERFSLILESASTNQTSMYLCASSSPSAGYSYEQYFGPGTRLTVT.

This chain uses TRBV9 with TRBJ2-1; 8 nucleotides line up with TRBD2. Germline V CDR1 and CDR2: SGDLS, YYNGEE. V dropped 0 bases and J dropped 2; count of bases not matched to a gene: 4. The CDR3 extends over 16 amino acids. The chain's CDR3 is CASSVVEAGAYNEQFF. Here the CDR3 DNA reads TGTGCCAGCAGCGTAGTGGAAGCGGGAGCCTACAATGAGCAGTTCTTC.

The rearrangement links TRBV27 to TRBJ2-2; 9 positions agree with TRBD2. The CDR3 is 16 amino acids. The germline V gene has CDR1 MNHEY and CDR2 SMNVEV (reference sequence). The V and J ends lost 6 bases and 3 bases, in that order; junction bases with no gene match: 8. CDR3 sequence reads: CASRNLAGSDTGELFF. CDR3 DNA: TGTGCCAGCAGGAATCTAGCGGGGAGTGACACCGGGGAGCTGTTTTTT.

CDR3 in amino acids: CASSGRQGGNQPQHF. The CDR3 nucleotides read TGTGCCAGCAGTGGCCGACAGGGGGGCAATCAGCCCCAGCATTTT. The rearrangement joins TRBV6-2 or TRBV6-3 to TRBJ1-5, with 9 nucleotides matching TRBD1. V was pared by 5 bases and J by 2 bases, with 4 bases of the junction left unmatched. The CDR3 is 15 amino acids. CDR1 and CDR2 (germline): MNHEY, SVGEGT.

The rearrangement uses TRBV5-8 and TRBJ1-2; 11 positions agree with TRBD1. The ends lost 2 bases at V and 7 bases at J; junction bases unmatched: 7. From germline, CDR1 is SGHTS and CDR2 YDEGEE. There are 15 residues in the CDR3. CDR3 in DNA: TGTGCCAGCAGCTTCCGGGACAGGGGGTCGGGTGGCTACACCTTC. The encoded protein is CASSFRDRGSGGYTF. Full variable domain (rest looked up from reference TRBV5-8 and TRBJ1-2): EAGVTQSPTHLIKTRGQQATLRCSPISGHTSVYWYQQALGLGLQFLLWYDEGEERNRGNFPPRFSGRQFPNYSSELNVNALELEDSALYLCASSFRDRGSGGYTFGSGTRLTVV.

This clonotype was seen only a few times. The chain employs TRBV29-1 and TRBJ1-3, with TRBD1 matching 8 bases. This CDR3 is 14 amino acids long. The V gene's germline CDR1 is SQVTM and CDR2 ANQGSEA. Trimming took 6 bases from V and 7 from J; bases not matched to a gene: 11. CDR3 in DNA: TGCAGCGTCGGGACAGGTCCCCTTGGGAACACCATATATTTT. Encoded protein: CSVGTGPLGNTIYF.

The chain combines TRBV18 with TRBJ1-1, with D hard to call. Germline V gene data show CDR1 as KGHSH and CDR2 as LQKENI. Trimming removed 0 bases from V and 0 bases from J, with 8 bases in between. The CDR3 contains 15 residues. The CDR3 protein is CASSPPVVMNTEAFF. CDR3 DNA sequence: TGTGCCAGCTCACCACCGGTAGTCATGAACACTGAAGCTTTCTTT.

This clonotype was seen only a few times. This sequence joins TRBV20-1 and TRBJ2-7, with 13 bases that match TRBD2. The CDR3 is made up of 17 amino acids. The V segment lost 2 bases and the J segment 3 bases; nucleotides outside the gene matches: 10. Germline V CDR1 and CDR2: DFQATT, SNEGSKA (reference sequence). CDR3 protein: CSARILRGTSGIYEQYF. CDR3 sequence (DNA): TGCAGTGCTAGAATATTACGAGGGACTAGCGGGATCTACGAGCAGTACTTC.

This clonotype was recorded many times. The chain combines TRBV28 with TRBJ2-7; 8 nucleotides align to TRBD1. Trimming at V came to 3 bases and at J to 3 bases, leaving 13 bases not matched to a gene. Germline V gives CDR1 MDHEN, CDR2 SYDVKM. CDR3 size: 17 residues. The CDR3 loop reads CASSFRTPGQAFYEQYF. The CDR3 DNA sequence: TGTGCCAGCAGTTTCAGAACACCGGGACAGGCGTTCTACGAGCAGTACTTC.

This clonotype was counted only a few times. The rearrangement links TRBV20-1 to TRBJ2-1; D is possibly TRBD1 (6 bases). CDR1 and CDR2 from the germline V gene are DFQATT and SNEGSKA (reference sequence). The CDR3 contains 14 residues. Trimming left V 6 bases short and J 5 bases short, with 17 bases between. The CDR3 is CSALDQGLDNEQFF. As DNA, the CDR3 is TGCAGTGCCCTAGATCAGGGGTTGGACAATGAGCAGTTCTTC.